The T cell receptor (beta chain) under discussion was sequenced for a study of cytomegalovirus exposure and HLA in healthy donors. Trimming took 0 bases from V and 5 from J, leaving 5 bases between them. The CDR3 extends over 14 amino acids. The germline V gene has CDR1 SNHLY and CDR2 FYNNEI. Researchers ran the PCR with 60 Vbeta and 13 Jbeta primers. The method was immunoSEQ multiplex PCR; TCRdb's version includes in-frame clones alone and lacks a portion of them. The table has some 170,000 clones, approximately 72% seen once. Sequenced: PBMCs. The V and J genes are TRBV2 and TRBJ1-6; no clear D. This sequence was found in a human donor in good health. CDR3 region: CASSEAQHNSPLHF. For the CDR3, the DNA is TGTGCCAGCAGTGAAGCACAGCATAATTCACCCCTCCACTTT.